The text below deals with one T cell receptor beta chain. Its matching antigen is unknown. These data belong to a study of cytomegalovirus exposure and HLA in healthy donors. Study conclusions and caveats: Confirmation in vitro established that a few CMV-associated chains were specific for CMV antigens. Association of under 20,000 TCR beta sequences with HLA alleles was found at 0.05 false discovery rate in a later analysis.

The study ran its PCR with 60 Vbeta and 13 Jbeta primers. The table came from immunoSEQ multiplex PCR; TCRdb's copy has only in-frame clones and leaves some out. The sample has about 150,000 clones, 60% to 75% seen once. The length of the CDR3 is 15 residues. After removal of 7 bases from V and 3 bases from J, the junction contained 7 bases not matched to a gene. The germline V gene has CDR1 MDHEN and CDR2 SYDVKM. The TCR comes from a man younger than 35 in good health and CMV-seronegative. The chain couples TRBV28 to TRBJ2-3; TRBD2 aligns across 10 bases. Sequencing used PBMCs. The CDR3 coding sequence is TGTGCCAGCATTGGCAGCGGGGGGGGTACAGATACGCAGTATTTT. Its protein product is CASIGSGGGTDTQYF.